A selection of T cell receptor beta chains follows, all from one sample in a study of blood T cell repertoires in COVID-19. Repertoires were generated with immunoSEQ multiplex PCR, while TCRdb's copy carries only in-frame clones and drops some. This sample yields roughly 150,000 clones, of which roughly 84% are seen a single time; about 8.9% belongs to the top ten. Sequencing was performed on peripheral blood. These receptors were taken from a woman in her forties or fifties with acute or convalescent COVID-19. CDR3s include the opening cysteine and the closing phenylalanine or tryptophan. The order of the fields is D gene, clone size, V gene, J gene, CDR3 DNA, CDR3 protein. The D gene is left open where the match is weak. Some rows mark clone size as missing; the rest say once, few, many or name a class of expanded clone.

>.|.|TRBV11-2|TRBJ2-7
TGTGCCAGCAGCTTAGATTACCAGCGGGTCTACGAGCAGTACTTC
CASSLDYQRVYEQYF
>TRBD2|.|TRBV27|TRBJ2-5
TGTGCCAGCAGTTTTAGCGGGGGGGCGAAAGAGACCCAGTACTTC
CASSFSGGAKETQYF
>.|.|TRBV12-5|TRBJ1-1
TGTGCTAGTGGTATTGGTCGGGCTGAAGCTTTCTTT
CASGIGRAEAFF
>.|.|TRBV28|TRBJ1-5
TGTGCCAGCAGTTCCCCAGGGTATAGCAATCAGCCCCAGCATTTT
CASSSPGYSNQPQHF
>TRBD1|.|TRBV5-1|TRBJ2-7
TGCGCCAGCAGCCACCCGGTAGGGGGCGGGTACTCCTACGAGCAGTACTTC
CASSHPVGGGYSYEQYF
>TRBD1|.|TRBV27|TRBJ1-2
TGTGCCAGCAGTCCGGGGACAGGGACTGGCTACACCTTC
CASSPGTGTGYTF
>.|.|TRBV27|TRBJ1-5
TGTGCCAGCAGTTTATCGGCTTATCAGCCCCAGCATTTT
CASSLSAYQPQHF
>TRBD2|.|TRBV19|TRBJ2-5
TGTGCCAGTAGTATAGATGCGACTAGCGGTACCTACCAAGAGACCCAGTACTTC
CASSIDATSGTYQETQYF
>TRBD1|.|TRBV5-8|TRBJ1-1
TGTGCCAGCAGCACCCCAAGACAGGGTCACACTGAAGCTTTCTTT
CASSTPRQGHTEAFF
>TRBD2|.|TRBV5-6|TRBJ2-3
TGTGCCAGCAGTCCCGGGACTAGTTTTGGAGATACGCAGTATTTT
CASSPGTSFGDTQYF
>TRBD1|.|TRBV9|TRBJ2-2
TGTGCCAGCAGCGTTACAGGGGCGTACACCGGGGAGCTGTTTTTT
CASSVTGAYTGELFF
>TRBD1|.|TRBV2|TRBJ1-6
TGTGCCAGCAGTGAAAGACAGGGGACCAATTCACCCCTCCACTTT
CASSERQGTNSPLHF
>.|.|TRBV28|TRBJ1-1
TGTGCCAGCACGGGGTTTGCGGGCGACACTGAAGCTTTCTTT
CASTGFAGDTEAFF
>TRBD2|few|TRBV28|TRBJ2-2
TGTGCCAGCAGTTCCAGCGGGGGGAACACCGGGGAGCTGTTTTTT
CASSSSGGNTGELFF
>.|.|TRBV5-4|TRBJ1-3
TGTGCCAGCAGCTTGCCAGGCTCTGGAAACACCATATATTTT
CASSLPGSGNTIYF
>TRBD2|.|TRBV11-1|TRBJ2-2
TGTGCCAGCAGCCCTAATAGCGGGAGAACGGGCGGGGAGCTGTTTTTT
CASSPNSGRTGGELFF